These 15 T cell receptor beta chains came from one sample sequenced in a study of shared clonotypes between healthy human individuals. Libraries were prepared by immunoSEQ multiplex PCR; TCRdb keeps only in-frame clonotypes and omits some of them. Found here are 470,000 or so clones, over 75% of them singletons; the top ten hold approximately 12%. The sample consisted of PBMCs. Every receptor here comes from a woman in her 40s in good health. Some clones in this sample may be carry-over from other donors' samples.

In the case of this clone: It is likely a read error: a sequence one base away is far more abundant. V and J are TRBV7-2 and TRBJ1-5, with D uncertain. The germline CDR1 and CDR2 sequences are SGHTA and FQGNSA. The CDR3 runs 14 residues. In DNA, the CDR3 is TGTGCCAGCAGCACGGACGTAGGCAATCAGCCCCATCATTTT. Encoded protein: CASSTDVGNQPHHF.

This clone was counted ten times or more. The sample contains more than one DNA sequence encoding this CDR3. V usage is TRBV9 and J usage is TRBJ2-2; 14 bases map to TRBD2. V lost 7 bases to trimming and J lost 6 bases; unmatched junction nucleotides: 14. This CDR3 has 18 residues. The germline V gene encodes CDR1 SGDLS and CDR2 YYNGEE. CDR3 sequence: CASSGDRGLAGESGELFF. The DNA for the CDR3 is TGTGCCAGCTCCGGGGACAGGGGACTAGCGGGAGAGTCCGGGGAGCTGTTTTTT.

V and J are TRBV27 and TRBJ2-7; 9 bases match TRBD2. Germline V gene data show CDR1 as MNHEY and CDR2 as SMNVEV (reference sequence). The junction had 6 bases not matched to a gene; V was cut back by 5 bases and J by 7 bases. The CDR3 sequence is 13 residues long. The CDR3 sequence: CASSEYSGSEQYF. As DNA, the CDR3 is TGTGCCAGCAGTGAGTATAGCGGGAGTGAGCAGTACTTC.

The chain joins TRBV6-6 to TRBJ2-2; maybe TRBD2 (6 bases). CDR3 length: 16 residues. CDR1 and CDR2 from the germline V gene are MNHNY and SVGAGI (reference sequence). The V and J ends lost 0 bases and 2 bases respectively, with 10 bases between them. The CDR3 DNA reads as TGTGCCAGCAGTTACTCCGCTAGCGCCAACACCGGGGAGCTGTTTTTT. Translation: CASSYSASANTGELFF.

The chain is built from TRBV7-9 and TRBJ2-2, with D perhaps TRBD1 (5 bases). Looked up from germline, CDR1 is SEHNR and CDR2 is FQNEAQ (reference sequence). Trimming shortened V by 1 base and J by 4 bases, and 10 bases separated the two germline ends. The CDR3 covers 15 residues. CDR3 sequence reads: CASSLDSGPTGELFF. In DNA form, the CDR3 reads TGTGCCAGCAGCTTAGATTCAGGGCCCACCGGGGAGCTGTTTTTT. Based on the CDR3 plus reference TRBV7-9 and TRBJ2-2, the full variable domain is DTGVSQNPRHKITKRGQNVTFRCDPISEHNRLYWYRQTLGQGPEFLTYFQNEAQLEKSRLLSDRFSAERPKGSFSTLEIQRTEQGDSAMYLCASSLDSGPTGELFFGEGSRLTVL.

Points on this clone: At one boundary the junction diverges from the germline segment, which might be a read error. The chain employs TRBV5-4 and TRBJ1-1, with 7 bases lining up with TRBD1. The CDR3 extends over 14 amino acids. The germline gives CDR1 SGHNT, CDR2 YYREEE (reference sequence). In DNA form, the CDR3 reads TGCGCCAGCAGCCAAGATGCAGGGGGGACTGAAGCTTTCTTT. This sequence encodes CASSQDAGGTEAFF.

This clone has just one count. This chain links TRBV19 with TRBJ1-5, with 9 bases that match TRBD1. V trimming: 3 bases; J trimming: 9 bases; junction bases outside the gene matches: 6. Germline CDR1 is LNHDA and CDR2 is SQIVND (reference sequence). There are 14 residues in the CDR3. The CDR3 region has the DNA TGTGCCAGTAGTATCACAGGGGGCGACGCGCCCCAGCATTTT. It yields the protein CASSITGGDAPQHF.

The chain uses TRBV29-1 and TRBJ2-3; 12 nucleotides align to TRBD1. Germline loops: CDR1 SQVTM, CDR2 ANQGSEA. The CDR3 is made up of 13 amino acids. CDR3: CSGGTGGPDTQYF. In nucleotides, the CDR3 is TGCAGTGGGGGGACAGGGGGCCCAGATACGCAGTATTTT.

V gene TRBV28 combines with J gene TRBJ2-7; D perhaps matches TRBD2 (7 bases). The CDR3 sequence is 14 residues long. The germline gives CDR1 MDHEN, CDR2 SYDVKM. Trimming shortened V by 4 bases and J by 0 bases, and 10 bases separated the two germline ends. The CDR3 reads CASSSRGASYEQYF. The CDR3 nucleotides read TGTGCCAGCAGTTCTCGGGGGGCCTCCTACGAGCAGTACTTC. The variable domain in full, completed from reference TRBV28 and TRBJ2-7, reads DVKVTQSSRYLVKRTGEKVFLECVQDMDHENMFWYRQDPGLGLRLIYFSYDVKMKEKGDIPEGYSVSREKKERFSLILESASTNQTSMYLCASSSRGASYEQYFGPGTRLTVT.

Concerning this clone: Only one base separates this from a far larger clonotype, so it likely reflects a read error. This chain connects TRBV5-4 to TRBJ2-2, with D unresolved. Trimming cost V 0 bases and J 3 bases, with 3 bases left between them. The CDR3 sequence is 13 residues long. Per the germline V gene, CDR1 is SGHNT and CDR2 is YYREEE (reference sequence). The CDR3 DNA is TGTGCCAGCAGCTTGGTATACACCGGGGAGCTGTTTTTT. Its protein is CASSLVYTGELFF. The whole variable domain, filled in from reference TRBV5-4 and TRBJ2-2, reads ETGVTQSPTHLIKTRGQQVTLRCSSQSGHNTVSWYQQALGQGPQFIFQYYREEENGRGNFPPRFSGLQFPNYSSELNVNALELDDSALYLCASSLVYTGELFFGEGSRLTVL.

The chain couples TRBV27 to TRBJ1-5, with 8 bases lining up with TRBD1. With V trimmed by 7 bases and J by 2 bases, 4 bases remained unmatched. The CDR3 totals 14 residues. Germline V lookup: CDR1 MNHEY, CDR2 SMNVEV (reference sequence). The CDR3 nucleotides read TGTGCCAGCAAGTGGACAGGGCGCAATCAGCCCCAGCATTTT. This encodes CASKWTGRNQPQHF.

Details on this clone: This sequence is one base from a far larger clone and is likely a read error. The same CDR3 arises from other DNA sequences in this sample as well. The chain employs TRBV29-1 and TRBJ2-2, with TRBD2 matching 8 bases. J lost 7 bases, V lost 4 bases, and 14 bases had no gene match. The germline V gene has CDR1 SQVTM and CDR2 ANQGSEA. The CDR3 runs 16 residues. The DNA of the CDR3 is TGCAGCGTTGTGGGTGGTCCAGCGGGAGCTAGCGGGGAGCTGTTTTTT. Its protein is CSVVGGPAGASGELFF.

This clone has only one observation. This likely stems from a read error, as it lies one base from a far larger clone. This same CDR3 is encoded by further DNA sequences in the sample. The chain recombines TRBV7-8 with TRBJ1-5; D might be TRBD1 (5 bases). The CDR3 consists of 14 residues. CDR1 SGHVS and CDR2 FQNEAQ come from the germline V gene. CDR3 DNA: TGTGCCAGCAGCGGGAGAGGGGTTCGTCAGCCACAGCATTTT. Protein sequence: CASSGRGVRQPQHF.

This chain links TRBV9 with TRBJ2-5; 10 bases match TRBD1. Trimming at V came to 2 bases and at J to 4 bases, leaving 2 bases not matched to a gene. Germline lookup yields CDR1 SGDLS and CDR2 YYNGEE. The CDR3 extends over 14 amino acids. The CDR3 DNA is TGTGCCAGCAGCGTGACAGGGGGCGCAGAGACCCAGTACTTC. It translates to CASSVTGGAETQYF.

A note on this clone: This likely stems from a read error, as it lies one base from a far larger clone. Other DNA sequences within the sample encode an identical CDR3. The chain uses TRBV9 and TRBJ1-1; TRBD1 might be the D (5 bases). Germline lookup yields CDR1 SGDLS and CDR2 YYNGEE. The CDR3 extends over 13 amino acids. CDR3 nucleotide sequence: TGTGCAAGCAGCGTAGGGGCAGGCAATGAAGCTTTCTTT. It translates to CASSVGAGNEAFF. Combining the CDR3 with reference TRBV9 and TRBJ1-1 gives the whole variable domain DSGVTQTPKHLITATGQRVTLRCSPRSGDLSVYWYQQSLDQGLQFLIQYYNGEERAKGNILERFSAQQFPDLHSELNLSSLELGDSALYFCASSVGAGNEAFFGQGTRLTVV.